This TCR beta chain was found in a study of cytomegalovirus exposure and HLA in healthy donors. Study-wide findings and caveats: Differences between HLA loci emerged in a later analysis of TCR association rates, with DRB1 most and HLA-C fewest. The CMV antigen specificity of a few CMV-associated chains was confirmed through in vitro analysis. Reportedly, diagnosis of cytomegalovirus status by the classifier showed high specificity and sensitivity.

This clone was detected a few times. Its antigen is unknown. An end of the junction does not agree with germline; a read error may underlie this. PCR used 60 Vbeta primers and 13 Jbeta primers. Source study methods: A later analysis tallied 80 million or so unique TCR beta chains, approximately 11 million of them shared. The method was immunoSEQ multiplex PCR; TCRdb's version includes in-frame clones alone and lacks a portion of them. V and J calls and clone size are as listed in that table; D and trimming were resolved from the DNA. The sample records around 150,000 clones, over 70% being singletons. The sequenced sample was PBMCs. The sequence derives from a male donor in good health and CMV-seronegative.

For the CDR3, the DNA is TGTGCCCGCAGTGAATCAGGGACAGGGGAGCCAGAGACCCAGTACTTC. It translates to CARSESGTGEPETQYF. The rearrangement joins TRBV6-1 to TRBJ2-5, with 10 bases that match TRBD1. Germline V CDR1 and CDR2: MNHNS, SASEGT. The CDR3 has 16 residues.